The following is a TCR beta chain sequence with its context. Antigen: not known. V was clipped by 0 bases and J by 0 bases; unmatched bases: 7. The CDR3 totals 16 residues. Germline V gives CDR1 GTSNPN, CDR2 SVGIG (reference sequence). This sample was taken from a study of siplizumab effects on memory and regulatory T cells. Study conclusions and caveats: The average Treg-derived proportion among mappable alloreactive CD4+ clones was 68.8% with siplizumab versus about 27% in controls.

Sequence data were generated for unstimulated naive, memory, effector memory and TEMRA subsets in a few donor pairs. Profiled with immunoSEQ multiplex PCR; TCRdb holds only in-frame clones, not every one. The sample carries about 26,000 clones, around 83% recorded once. The sample consisted of memory CD4+ T cells sorted from blood. The chain employs TRBV30 and TRBJ2-7; 8 nucleotides match TRBD1. This TCR derives from a human donor in good health. CDR3 in DNA: TGTGCCTGGAGTGTATATATCGGGACAGGCTCCTACGAGCAGTACTTC. The encoded protein is CAWSVYIGTGSYEQYF.